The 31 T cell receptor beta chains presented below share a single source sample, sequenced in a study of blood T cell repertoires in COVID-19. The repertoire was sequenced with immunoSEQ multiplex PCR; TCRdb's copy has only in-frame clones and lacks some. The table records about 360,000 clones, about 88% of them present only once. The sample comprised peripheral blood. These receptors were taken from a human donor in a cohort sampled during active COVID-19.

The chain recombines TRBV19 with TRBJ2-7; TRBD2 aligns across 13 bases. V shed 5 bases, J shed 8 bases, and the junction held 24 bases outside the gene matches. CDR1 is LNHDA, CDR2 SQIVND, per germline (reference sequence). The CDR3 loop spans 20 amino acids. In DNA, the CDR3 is TGTGCCAGTAGTCCTGCTTTGGTAGGACTAGCGGGAGCTAGTATCAGCAAGCAGTACTTC. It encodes CASSPALVGLAGASISKQYF.

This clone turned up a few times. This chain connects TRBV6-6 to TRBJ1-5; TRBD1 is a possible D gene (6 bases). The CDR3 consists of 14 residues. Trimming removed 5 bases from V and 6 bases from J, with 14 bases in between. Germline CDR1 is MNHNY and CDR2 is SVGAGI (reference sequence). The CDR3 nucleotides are TGTGCCAGCAGTAGCCGGGACAACCTTCAGCCCCAGCATTTT. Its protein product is CASSSRDNLQPQHF.

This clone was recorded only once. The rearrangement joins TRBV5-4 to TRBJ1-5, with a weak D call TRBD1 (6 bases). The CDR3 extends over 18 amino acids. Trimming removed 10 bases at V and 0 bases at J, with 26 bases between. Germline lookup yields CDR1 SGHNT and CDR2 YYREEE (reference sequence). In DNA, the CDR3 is TGTGCCGACCTCGGGGATAGACAGGCCCCCTATAGCAATCAGCCCCAGCATTTT. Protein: CADLGDRQAPYSNQPQHF.

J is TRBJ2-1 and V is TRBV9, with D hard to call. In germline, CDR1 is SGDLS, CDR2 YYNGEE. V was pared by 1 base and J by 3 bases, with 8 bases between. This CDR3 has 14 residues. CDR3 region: CASSVRLSYNEQFF. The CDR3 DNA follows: TGTGCCAGCAGCGTAAGACTGAGCTACAATGAGCAGTTCTTC. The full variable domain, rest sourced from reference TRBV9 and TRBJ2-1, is DSGVTQTPKHLITATGQRVTLRCSPRSGDLSVYWYQQSLDQGLQFLIQYYNGEERAKGNILERFSAQQFPDLHSELNLSSLELGDSALYFCASSVRLSYNEQFFGPGTRLTVL.

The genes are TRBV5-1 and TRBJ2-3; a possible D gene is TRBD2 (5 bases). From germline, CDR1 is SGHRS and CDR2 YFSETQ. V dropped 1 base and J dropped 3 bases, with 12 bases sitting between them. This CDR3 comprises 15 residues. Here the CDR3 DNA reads TGCGCCAGCAGCTTGTTGGGCTCGGGAACAGATACGCAGTATTTT. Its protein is CASSLLGSGTDTQYF. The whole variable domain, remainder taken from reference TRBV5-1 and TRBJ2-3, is KAGVTQTPRYLIKTRGQQVTLSCSPISGHRSVSWYQQTPGQGLQFLFEYFSETQRNKGNFPGRFSGRQFSNSRSEMNVSTLELGDSALYLCASSLLGSGTDTQYFGPGTRLTVL.

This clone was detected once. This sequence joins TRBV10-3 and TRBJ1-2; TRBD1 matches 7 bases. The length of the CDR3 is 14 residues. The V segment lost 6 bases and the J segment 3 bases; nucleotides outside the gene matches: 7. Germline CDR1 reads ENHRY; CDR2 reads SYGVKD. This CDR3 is CAIRPTGADYGYTF. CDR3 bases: TGTGCCATCAGACCAACAGGGGCGGACTATGGCTACACCTTC.

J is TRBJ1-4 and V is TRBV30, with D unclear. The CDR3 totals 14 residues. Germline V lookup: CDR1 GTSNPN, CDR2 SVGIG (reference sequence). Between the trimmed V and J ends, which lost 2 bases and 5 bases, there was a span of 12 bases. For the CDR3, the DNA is TGTGCCTGGAGTTACGGGAGGGCGAATGAAAAACTGTTTTTT. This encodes CAWSYGRANEKLFF.

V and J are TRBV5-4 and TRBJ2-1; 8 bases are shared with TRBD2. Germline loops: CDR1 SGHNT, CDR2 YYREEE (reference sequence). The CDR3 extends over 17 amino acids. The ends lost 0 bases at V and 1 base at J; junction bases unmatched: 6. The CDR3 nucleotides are TGTGCCAGCAGCTTGGGGAGCGGGGGCGCGTCCTACAATGAGCAGTTCTTC. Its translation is CASSLGSGGASYNEQFF.

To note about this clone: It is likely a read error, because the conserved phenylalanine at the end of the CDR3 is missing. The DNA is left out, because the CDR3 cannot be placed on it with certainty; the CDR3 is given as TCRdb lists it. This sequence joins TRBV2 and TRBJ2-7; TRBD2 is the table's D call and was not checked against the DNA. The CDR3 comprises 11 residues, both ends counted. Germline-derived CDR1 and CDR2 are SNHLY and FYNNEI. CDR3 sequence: CASSEQGLVLL.

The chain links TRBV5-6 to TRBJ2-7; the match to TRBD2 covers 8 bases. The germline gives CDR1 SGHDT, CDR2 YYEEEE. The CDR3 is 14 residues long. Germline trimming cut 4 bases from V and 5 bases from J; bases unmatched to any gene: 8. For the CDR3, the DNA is TGTGCCAGCAGCCCGGTCACGGGAGGGAACGAGCAGTACTTC. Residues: CASSPVTGGNEQYF.

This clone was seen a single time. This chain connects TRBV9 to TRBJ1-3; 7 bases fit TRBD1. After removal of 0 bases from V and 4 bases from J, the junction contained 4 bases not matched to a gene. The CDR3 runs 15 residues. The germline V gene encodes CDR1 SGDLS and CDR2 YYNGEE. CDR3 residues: CASSVGRGPGNTIYF. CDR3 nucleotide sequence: TGTGCCAGCAGCGTAGGGAGGGGGCCGGGAAACACCATATATTTT.

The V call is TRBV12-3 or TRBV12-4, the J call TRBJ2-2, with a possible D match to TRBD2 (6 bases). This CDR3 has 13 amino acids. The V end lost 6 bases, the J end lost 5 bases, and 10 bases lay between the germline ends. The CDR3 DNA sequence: TGTGCCAGCAGCTTTGGGGGGACCGGGGAGCTGTTTTTT. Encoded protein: CASSFGGTGELFF.

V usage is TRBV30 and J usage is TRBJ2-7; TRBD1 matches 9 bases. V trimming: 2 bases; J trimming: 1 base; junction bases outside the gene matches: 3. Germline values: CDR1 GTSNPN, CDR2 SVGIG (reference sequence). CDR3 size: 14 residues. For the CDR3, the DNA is TGTGCCTGGAGTAAAGGACAGGGGTCCTACGAGCAGTACTTC. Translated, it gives CAWSKGQGSYEQYF.

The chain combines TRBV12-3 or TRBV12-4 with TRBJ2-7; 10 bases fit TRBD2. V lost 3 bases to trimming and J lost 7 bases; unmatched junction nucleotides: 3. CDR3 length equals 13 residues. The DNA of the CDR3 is TGTGCCAGCAGTTTGACTAGCGGGTATGAGCAGTACTTC. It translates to CASSLTSGYEQYF.

The CDR3 DNA is TGTGCCACCGGACCGGGAACTAGCACAGATACGCAGTATTTT. This sequence encodes CATGPGTSTDTQYF. The chain is built from TRBV10-3 and TRBJ2-3; possible D gene TRBD2, 5 bases. Between the trimmed V and J ends, which lost 10 bases and 0 bases, there was a span of 14 bases. Germline lookup yields CDR1 ENHRY and CDR2 SYGVKD. This CDR3 is built from 14 residues.

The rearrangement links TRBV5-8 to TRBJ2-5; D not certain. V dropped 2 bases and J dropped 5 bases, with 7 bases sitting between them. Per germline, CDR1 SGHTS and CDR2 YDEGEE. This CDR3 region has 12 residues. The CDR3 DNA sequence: TGTGCCAGCAGCTTCTATACGGAGACCCAGTACTTC. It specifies CASSFYTETQYF. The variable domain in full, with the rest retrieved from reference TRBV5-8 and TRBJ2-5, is EAGVTQSPTHLIKTRGQQATLRCSPISGHTSVYWYQQALGLGLQFLLWYDEGEERNRGNFPPRFSGRQFPNYSSELNVNALELEDSALYLCASSFYTETQYFGPGTRLLVL.

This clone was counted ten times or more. This chain's CDR3 is CASSLGEGESEKLFF. The CDR3 nucleotides read TGCGCCAGCAGCCTGGGCGAGGGGGAAAGCGAAAAACTGTTTTTT. V gene TRBV4-1 combines with J gene TRBJ1-4; perhaps TRBD1 as D (6 bases). The CDR3 runs to 15 residues. Germline values: CDR1 MGHRA, CDR2 YSYEKL. V shed 4 bases and J shed 8 bases, with 17 bases lying between them.

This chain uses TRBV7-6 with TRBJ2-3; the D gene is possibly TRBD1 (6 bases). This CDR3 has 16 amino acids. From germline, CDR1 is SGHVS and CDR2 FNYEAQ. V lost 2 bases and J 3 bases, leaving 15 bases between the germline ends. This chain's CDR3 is CASSLFLGDTTDTQYF. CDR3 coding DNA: TGTGCCAGCAGCTTATTCTTGGGGGACACAACAGATACGCAGTATTTT.

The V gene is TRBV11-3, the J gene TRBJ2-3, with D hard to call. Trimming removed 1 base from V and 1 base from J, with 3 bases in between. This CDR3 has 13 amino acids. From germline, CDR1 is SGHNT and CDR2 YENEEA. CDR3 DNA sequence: TGTGCCAGCAGCTTAGCAGGCACAGATACGCAGTATTTT. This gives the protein CASSLAGTDTQYF.

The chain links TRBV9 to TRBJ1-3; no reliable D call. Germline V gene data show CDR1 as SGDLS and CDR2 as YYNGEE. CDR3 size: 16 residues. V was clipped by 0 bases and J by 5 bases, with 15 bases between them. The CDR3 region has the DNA TGTGCCAGCAGCGTAGGAGGCGGAACCTTTCGAAACACCATATATTTT. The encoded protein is CASSVGGGTFRNTIYF.

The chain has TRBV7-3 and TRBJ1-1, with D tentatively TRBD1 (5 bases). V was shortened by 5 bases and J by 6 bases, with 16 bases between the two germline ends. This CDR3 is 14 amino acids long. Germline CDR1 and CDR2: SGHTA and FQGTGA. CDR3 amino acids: CASSPLGVGAEAFF. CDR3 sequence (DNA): TGTGCCAGCAGCCCGTTAGGGGTTGGGGCTGAAGCTTTCTTT.

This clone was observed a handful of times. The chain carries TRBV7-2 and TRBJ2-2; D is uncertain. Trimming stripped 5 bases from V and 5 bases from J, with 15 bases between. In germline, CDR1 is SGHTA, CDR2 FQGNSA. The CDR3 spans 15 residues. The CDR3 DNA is TGTGCCAGCAGCCCTGACCGGGTCAGAACCGGGGAGCTGTTTTTT. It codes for CASSPDRVRTGELFF.

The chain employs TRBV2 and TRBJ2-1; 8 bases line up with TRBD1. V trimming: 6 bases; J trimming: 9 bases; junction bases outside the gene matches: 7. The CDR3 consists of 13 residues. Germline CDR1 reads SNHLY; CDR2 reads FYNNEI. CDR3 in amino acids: CASRDRVGGEQFF. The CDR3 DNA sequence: TGTGCCAGCAGGGACAGGGTAGGAGGTGAGCAGTTCTTC.

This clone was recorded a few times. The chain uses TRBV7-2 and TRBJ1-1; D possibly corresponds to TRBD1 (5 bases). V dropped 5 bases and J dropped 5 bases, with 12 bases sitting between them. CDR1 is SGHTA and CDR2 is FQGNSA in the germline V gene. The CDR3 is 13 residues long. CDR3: CASSTNRRTEAFF. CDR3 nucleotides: TGTGCCAGCAGCACCAACAGGCGTACTGAAGCTTTCTTT.

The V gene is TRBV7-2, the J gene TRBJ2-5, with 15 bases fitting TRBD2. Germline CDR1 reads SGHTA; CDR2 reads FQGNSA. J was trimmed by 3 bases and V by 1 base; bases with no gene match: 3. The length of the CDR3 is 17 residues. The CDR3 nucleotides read TGTGCCAGCAGCTTAGTCGGGACTAGCGGGGGGAAAGAGACCCAGTACTTC. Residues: CASSLVGTSGGKETQYF.

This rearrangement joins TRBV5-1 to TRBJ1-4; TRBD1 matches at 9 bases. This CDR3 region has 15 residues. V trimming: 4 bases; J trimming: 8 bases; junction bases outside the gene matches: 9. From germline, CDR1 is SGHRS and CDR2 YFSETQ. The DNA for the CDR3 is TGCGCCAGCAGCGAATCGGGGACAGGGAGGGAAAAACTGTTTTTT. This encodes CASSESGTGREKLFF.

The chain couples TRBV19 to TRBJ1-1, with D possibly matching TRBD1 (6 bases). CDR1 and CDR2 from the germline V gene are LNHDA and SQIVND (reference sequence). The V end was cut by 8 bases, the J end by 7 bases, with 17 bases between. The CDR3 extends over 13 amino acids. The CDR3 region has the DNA TGTGCCAGTGCTTGGGGGGGGCGAGGTGAAGCTTTCTTT. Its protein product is CASAWGGRGEAFF. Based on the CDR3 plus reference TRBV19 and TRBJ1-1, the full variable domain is DGGITQSPKYLFRKEGQNVTLSCEQNLNHDAMYWYRQDPGQGLRLIYYSQIVNDFQKGDIAEGYSVSREKKESFPLTVTSAQKNPTAFYLCASAWGGRGEAFFGQGTRLTVV.

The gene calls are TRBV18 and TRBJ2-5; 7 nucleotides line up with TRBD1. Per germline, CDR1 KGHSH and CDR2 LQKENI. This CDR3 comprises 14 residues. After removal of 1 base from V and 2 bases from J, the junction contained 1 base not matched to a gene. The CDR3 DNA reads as TGTGCCAGCTCACCACGGACAGGACAAGAGACCCAGTACTTC. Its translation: CASSPRTGQETQYF.

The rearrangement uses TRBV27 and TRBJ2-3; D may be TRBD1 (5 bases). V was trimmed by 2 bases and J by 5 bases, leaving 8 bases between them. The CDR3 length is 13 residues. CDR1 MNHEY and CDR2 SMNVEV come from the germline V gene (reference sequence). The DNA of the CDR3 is TGTGCCAGCAGTTTAATCGGACAAGATACGCAGTATTTT. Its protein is CASSLIGQDTQYF.

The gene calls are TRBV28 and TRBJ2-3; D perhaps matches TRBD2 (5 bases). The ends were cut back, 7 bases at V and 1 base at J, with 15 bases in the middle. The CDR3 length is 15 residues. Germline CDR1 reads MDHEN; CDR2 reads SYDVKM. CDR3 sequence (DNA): TGTGCCAGCACCGCGCCCGGGGAAGGCACAGATACGCAGTATTTT. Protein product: CASTAPGEGTDTQYF.

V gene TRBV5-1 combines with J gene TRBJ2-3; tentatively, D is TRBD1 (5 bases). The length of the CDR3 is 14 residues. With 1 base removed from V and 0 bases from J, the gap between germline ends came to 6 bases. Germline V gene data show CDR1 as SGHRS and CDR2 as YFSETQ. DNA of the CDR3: TGCGCCAGCAGCTTGACAGGTAGCACAGATACGCAGTATTTT. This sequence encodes CASSLTGSTDTQYF.